This TCR beta chain was found in a study of regulatory T cells in long-lasting Graves disease. Findings and caveats of the study: The study found lower TCR diversity in persistent Graves' patients than in newly diagnosed ones.

In this sample, this clonotype turned up many times. The antigen remains unidentified. V lost 5 bases, J lost 5 bases, and 11 bases lay in between. This CDR3 spans 13 amino acids. Germline lookup yields CDR1 MDHEN and CDR2 SYDVKM. Stated time point: newly diagnosed GD, antithyroid drugs for less than 3 months. There was RNA extracted from PBMCs, and the TCR library was made from it. The authors built TCR beta libraries using iRepertoire HTBI primers and Arm-PCR of CDR3 regions. TCRdb itself ran the multiplex PCR reads through MiXCR, one entry per CDR3 protein. The sample contains approximately 310,000 distinct CDR3 sequences, 18% of which appear only once.

V is TRBV28 and J is TRBJ2-3, with a tentative D call TRBD2 (5 bases). The specimen was peripheral blood mononuclear cells (PBMCs), collected at new diagnosis, from a patient treated with antithyroid drugs. This clonotype was obtained from a female donor with Graves disease. The CDR3 sequence: CASSKAAGDTQYF. The CDR3 DNA is TGTGCCAGCAGTAAAGCGGCGGGAGATACGCAGTATTTT.